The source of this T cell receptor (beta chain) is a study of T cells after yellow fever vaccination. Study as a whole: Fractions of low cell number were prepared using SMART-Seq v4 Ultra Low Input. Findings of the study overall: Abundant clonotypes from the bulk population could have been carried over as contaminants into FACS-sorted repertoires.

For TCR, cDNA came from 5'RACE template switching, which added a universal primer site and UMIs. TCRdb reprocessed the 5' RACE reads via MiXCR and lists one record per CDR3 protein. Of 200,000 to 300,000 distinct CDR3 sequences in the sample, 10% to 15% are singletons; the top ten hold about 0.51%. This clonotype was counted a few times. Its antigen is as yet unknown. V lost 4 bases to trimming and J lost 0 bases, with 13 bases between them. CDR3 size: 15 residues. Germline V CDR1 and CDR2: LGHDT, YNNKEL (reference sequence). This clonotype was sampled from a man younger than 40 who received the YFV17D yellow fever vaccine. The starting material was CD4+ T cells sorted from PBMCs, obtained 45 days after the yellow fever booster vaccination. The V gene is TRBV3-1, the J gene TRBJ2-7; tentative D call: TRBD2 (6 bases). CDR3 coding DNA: TGTGCCAGCAGCCGAGCGGGCAGGAGCTCCTACGAGCAGTACTTC. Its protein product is CASSRAGRSSYEQYF.